This passage covers 20 T cell receptor beta chains from one sample sequenced in a study of naive and memory T cell subsets. These receptors have no identified antigens. Overall study results and limits: A few larger clonotypes appeared in naive repertoires, especially CD8, possibly memory cells re-expressing CD45RA.

Two oligonucleotides, mixed equimolar, formed the beta constant-region primer covering TRBC1 and TRBC2. Nested alpha and beta constant-region primers with the SP2 primer drove four PCR rounds on ligated cDNA. TCRdb called the UMI-ligation and nested PCR reads again in MiXCR, with one record for every CDR3 protein. The sample has about 150,000 distinct CDR3 sequences, about 23% seen once. Sequenced input: naive CD4+ T cells from blood. The receptors shown here come from a human donor in good health.

This clonotype turned up a few times. V usage is TRBV3-1 and J usage is TRBJ2-2, with 9 bases matching TRBD1. CDR3 length: 16 residues. V shed 4 bases, J shed 7 bases, and the junction held 10 bases outside the gene matches. Germline V gene lookup returns CDR1 LGHDT and CDR2 YNNKEL (reference sequence). The CDR3 is CASSPGTGYAGGELFF. CDR3 bases: TGTGCCAGCAGCCCTGGGACAGGGTACGCTGGCGGGGAGCTGTTTTTT.

This clonotype was observed at least ten times. This chain uses TRBV20-1 with TRBJ2-4; D call uncertain. V lost 2 bases, J lost 0 bases, and 8 bases lay in between. Germline V CDR1 and CDR2: DFQATT, SNEGSKA (reference sequence). There are 14 residues in the CDR3. The chain's CDR3 is CSARRRLAKNIQYF. CDR3 coding DNA: TGCAGTGCTAGAAGGCGTCTAGCCAAAAACATTCAGTACTTC.

This clonotype was picked up a small number of times. The V gene is TRBV28, the J gene TRBJ2-7; D gene uncertain. From germline, CDR1 is MDHEN and CDR2 SYDVKM. V lost 3 bases and J lost 7, with 10 bases in between. The CDR3 runs to 12 residues. DNA for the CDR3: TGTGCCAGCAGTTTTTGGTCTAGGGAGCAGTACTTC. Translating gives CASSFWSREQYF.

This clonotype has only a few counts. This sequence joins TRBV12-3 or TRBV12-4 and TRBJ2-1; 14 bases line up with TRBD2. Trimming at V came to 7 bases and at J to 9 bases, leaving 8 bases not matched to a gene. This CDR3 is built from 15 residues. CDR3 amino acids: CASTLGTSGSFEQFF. DNA for the CDR3: TGTGCCAGCACCCTAGGGACTAGCGGGAGTTTTGAGCAGTTCTTC.

This chain links TRBV2 with TRBJ2-3, with D tentatively TRBD2 (6 bases). Per germline, CDR1 SNHLY and CDR2 FYNNEI. Trimming stripped 8 bases from V and 5 bases from J, with 23 bases between. There are 16 residues in the CDR3. The DNA of the CDR3 is TGTGCCAGCGATATGAGGCCGGGACTCGGGGGAGATACGCAGTATTTT. Residues: CASDMRPGLGGDTQYF. Full variable domain (rest looked up from reference TRBV2 and TRBJ2-3): EPEVTQTPSHQVTQMGQEVILRCVPISNHLYFYWYRQILGQKVEFLVSFYNNEISEKSEIFDDQFSVERPDGSNFTLKIRSTKLEDSAMYFCASDMRPGLGGDTQYFGPGTRLTVL.

This clonotype came up many times. The CDR3: CSVRGTGEQYF. The CDR3 nucleotides are TGCAGCGTACGGGGGACCGGGGAGCAGTACTTC. The V and J genes are TRBV29-1 and TRBJ2-7, with D perhaps matching TRBD2 (6 bases). CDR3 length equals 11 residues. Trimming pared 6 bases from V and 7 bases from J, leaving 13 bases between. Germline V gene sequence: CDR1 SQVTM, CDR2 ANQGSEA.

V and J are TRBV3-1 and TRBJ2-2; a possible D gene is TRBD2 (5 bases). Trimming stripped 1 base from V and 3 bases from J, with 15 bases between. The CDR3 extends over 17 amino acids. The germline gives CDR1 LGHDT, CDR2 YNNKEL (reference sequence). DNA for the CDR3: TGTGCCAGCAGCCAAGTAAAGGGAGTAGGGTACACCGGGGAGCTGTTTTTT. Its translation: CASSQVKGVGYTGELFF. The full variable domain, its missing parts supplied by reference TRBV3-1 and TRBJ2-2, is DTAVSQTPKYLVTQMGNDKSIKCEQNLGHDTMYWYKQDSKKFLKIMFSYNNKELIINETVPNRFSPKSPDKAHLNLHINSLELGDSAVYFCASSQVKGVGYTGELFFGEGSRLTVL.

This clonotype was counted between two and nine times. The chain recombines TRBV10-3 with TRBJ1-2; D may be TRBD1 (6 bases). The V end was cut by 2 bases, the J end by 8 bases, with 12 bases between. CDR1 and CDR2 from the germline V gene are ENHRY and SYGVKD. This CDR3 spans 13 amino acids. The CDR3 sequence: CAISEDRNFGYTF. CDR3 nucleotide sequence: TGTGCCATCAGTGAGGACAGGAATTTCGGCTACACCTTC.

The sample holds a few counts of this clonotype. The chain couples TRBV25-1 to TRBJ2-1, with TRBD2 identical over 10 bases. Per germline, CDR1 MGHDK and CDR2 SYGVNS. V lost 2 bases to trimming and J lost 11 bases; unmatched junction nucleotides: 3. This CDR3 region has 13 residues. CDR3 nucleotide sequence: TGTGCCAGCAGTGAAAGGGGACTAGCGAAGCAGTTCTTC. Translated, it gives CASSERGLAKQFF.

This sequence joins TRBV12-3 or TRBV12-4 and TRBJ2-7; 13 nucleotides align to TRBD2. The CDR3 loop spans 16 amino acids. The V and J ends lost 6 bases and 2 bases, in that order; junction bases with no gene match: 7. The CDR3 protein is CASSRRTSGSPYEQYF. CDR3 in DNA: TGTGCCAGCAGCCGCCGGACTAGCGGGAGCCCCTACGAGCAGTACTTC.

The J gene is TRBJ2-5, the V gene TRBV6-2 or TRBV6-3; 7 bases are shared with TRBD1. V lost 6 bases and J lost 5; bases outside the gene matches: 9. The CDR3 has 14 amino acids. CDR1 is MNHEY, CDR2 SVGEGT, per germline. The CDR3 bases are TGTGCCAGCAGCTCGACAGGGTATCGGGAGACCCAGTACTTC. As protein: CASSSTGYRETQYF.

This chain joins TRBV7-9 and TRBJ2-1; D perhaps matches TRBD2 (5 bases). Germline loops: CDR1 SEHNR, CDR2 FQNEAQ (reference sequence). V was trimmed by 4 bases and J by 0 bases, leaving 10 bases between them. The CDR3 runs 15 residues. The CDR3 spells CASSSPSNSYNEQFF. The DNA of the CDR3 is TGTGCCAGCAGCTCCCCTAGCAACTCCTACAATGAGCAGTTCTTC.

In its sample, this clonotype was seen a few times. V is TRBV5-1 and J is TRBJ2-1, with a weak D call TRBD2 (7 bases). In germline, CDR1 is SGHRS, CDR2 YFSETQ. The CDR3 extends over 14 amino acids. V lost 0 bases and J 9 bases, leaving 13 bases between the germline ends. In DNA form, the CDR3 reads TGCGCCAGCAGCTTGGGGGGGGGCGCTGCTGAGCAGTTCTTC. Translation: CASSLGGGAAEQFF. The variable domain in full, with the rest retrieved from reference TRBV5-1 and TRBJ2-1, is KAGVTQTPRYLIKTRGQQVTLSCSPISGHRSVSWYQQTPGQGLQFLFEYFSETQRNKGNFPGRFSGRQFSNSRSEMNVSTLELGDSALYLCASSLGGGAAEQFFGPGTRLTVL.

V usage is TRBV5-1 and J usage is TRBJ2-5; 9 bases map to TRBD1. Germline CDR1 reads SGHRS; CDR2 reads YFSETQ. The CDR3 loop spans 13 amino acids. Unmatched junction bases numbered 4, after V lost 5 bases and J lost 5 bases. CDR3: CASSDRGTETQYF. CDR3 sequence (DNA): TGCGCCAGCAGTGACAGGGGGACGGAGACCCAGTACTTC.

In its sample, this clonotype was seen a few times. The chain uses TRBV7-3 and TRBJ2-7, with no clear D. Germline V CDR1 and CDR2: SGHTA, FQGTGA. Trimming left V 0 bases short and J 3 bases short, with 6 bases between. The CDR3 sequence is 13 residues long. CDR3 sequence (DNA): TGTGCCAGCAGCTTAACGTCTAGCTACGAGCAGTACTTC. Its translation is CASSLTSSYEQYF.

This clonotype was observed at least ten times. The rearrangement uses TRBV20-1 and TRBJ2-1; weak D call: TRBD2 (5 bases). CDR1 DFQATT and CDR2 SNEGSKA come from the germline V gene (reference sequence). V dropped 7 bases and J dropped 12 bases, with 16 bases sitting between them. This CDR3 is built from 11 residues. CDR3 loop: CSVKSGSGQFF. The CDR3 DNA sequence: TGCAGTGTTAAGAGCGGTTCTGGGCAGTTCTTC.

The chain links TRBV24-1 to TRBJ2-1; D could derive from TRBD1 or TRBD2 (5 bases each). Germline V gene sequence: CDR1 KGHDR, CDR2 SFDVKD. V lost 6 bases and J lost 5, with 10 bases in between. The CDR3 consists of 13 residues. CDR3 in DNA: TGTGCCACCAGTAATAGGGACCACAATGAGCAGTTCTTC. Its translation is CATSNRDHNEQFF.

This clonotype was counted only a few times. The CDR3 sequence is CASSLIVQNIQYF. In nucleotides, the CDR3 is TGTGCCAGCAGCTTAATCGTGCAAAACATTCAGTACTTC. The chain employs TRBV7-9 and TRBJ2-4; D ambiguous. Trimming pared 2 bases from V and 5 bases from J, leaving 7 bases between. The CDR3 loop spans 13 amino acids. CDR1 and CDR2 from the germline V gene are SEHNR and FQNEAQ (reference sequence). Full variable domain (rest looked up from reference TRBV7-9 and TRBJ2-4): DTGVSQNPRHKITKRGQNVTFRCDPISEHNRLYWYRQTLGQGPEFLTYFQNEAQLEKSRLLSDRFSAERPKGSFSTLEIQRTEQGDSAMYLCASSLIVQNIQYFGAGTRLSVL.

The chain uses TRBV10-3 and TRBJ1-1, with 7 bases aligning to TRBD1. V shed 3 bases and J 3 bases; nucleotides not matched to a gene: 7. Germline loops: CDR1 ENHRY, CDR2 SYGVKD. This CDR3 region has 15 residues. DNA of the CDR3: TGTGCCATCAGTGAAGGGGCAGGGGGAGACACTGAAGCTTTCTTT. It codes for CAISEGAGGDTEAFF.

V usage is TRBV29-1 and J usage is TRBJ2-1, with 7 bases fitting TRBD2. The J segment lost 6 bases and the V segment lost 0 bases, leaving 2 bases of the junction unmatched. Germline CDR1 is SQVTM and CDR2 is ANQGSEA. The length of the CDR3 is 13 residues. CDR3 in DNA: TGCAGCGTTGAAGATCGGACTAGCAATGAGCAGTTCTTC. It specifies CSVEDRTSNEQFF.